A selection of T cell receptor beta chains follows, all from one sample in a study of T cell repertoires in cytomegalovirus infection. Via MiXCR, TCRdb re-called the reads, giving one row per CDR3 protein. In the table there are some 250,000 distinct CDR3 sequences, 9.1% of which are singletons. The sequenced material came from PBMCs. The receptor set was obtained from a human donor in good health (CMV status not recorded). Some clones in this sample may be carry-over from other donors' samples. Each CDR3 is given with its conserved first and last residue. The D gene is left open where the match is weak. Clone size is given for some rows only: seen once, a few or many times, or a class if the clone is expanded.

size,D,J,V,DNA,CDR3
many,.,TRBJ1-1,TRBV7-2,TGTGCCAGCAAAGGGAGGGAACTGAACACTGAAGCTTTCTTT,CASKGRELNTEAFF
many,.,TRBJ1-5,TRBV6-2/TRBV6-3,TGTGCCAGCAAACGGGACAATAGCAATCAGCCCCAGCATTTT,CASKRDNSNQPQHF
.,.,TRBJ2-2,TRBV5-1,TGCGCCAGCAGATTGGCCAGCATGAACACCGGGGAGCTGTTTTTT,CASRLASMNTGELFF
many,.,TRBJ1-4,TRBV7-2,TGTGCCAGCAGCTTAAGAGCCGCGAACACCAGGGAAAAACTGTTTTTT,CASSLRAANTREKLFF
.,.,TRBJ2-5,TRBV19,TGTGCCAGTAGTACTGGACAGGTCAGCGGGGGAGGAATAAAAGAGACCCAGTACTTC,CASSTGQVSGGGIKETQYF
.,.,TRBJ2-1,TRBV6-2/TRBV6-3,TGTGCCAGCAGTTTCGGACTGGCCTCAAGACAGTTCTTC,CASSFGLASRQFF
many,.,TRBJ2-5,TRBV11-2,TGTGCCAGCAGCTTACAGGGGATAGGAGAGACCCAGTACTTC,CASSLQGIGETQYF
.,.,TRBJ1-1,TRBV9,TGTGCCAGCAGCCGACTGGACACTGAAGCTTTCTTT,CASSRLDTEAFF
.,.,TRBJ1-2,TRBV6-2/TRBV6-3,TGTGCCAGCAGTGGACCGGAACCAGCGGACTATGGCTACACCTTC,CASSGPEPADYGYTF
.,.,TRBJ2-1,TRBV2,TGTGCCAGCAGTGTAGGGACTCTTTCCCAGTTCTTC,CASSVGTLSQFF
many,.,TRBJ2-4,TRBV12-3/TRBV12-4,TGTGCCAGCGGGGGGCCTAGCGGCGCCAAAAACATTCAGTACTTC,CASGGPSGAKNIQYF
few,TRBD1,TRBJ1-1,TRBV12-3/TRBV12-4,TGTGCCAGCAGTCCGACGCGGACAGGGGCGAACACTGAAGCTTTCTTT,CASSPTRTGANTEAFF
many,TRBD1,TRBJ1-5,TRBV7-2,TGTGCCAGCAGCTCGGGACAGCTCAATCAGCCCCAGCATTTT,CASSSGQLNQPQHF
.,TRBD2,TRBJ2-1,TRBV5-5,TGTGCCAGCAGCGGCCGGGACTATTCAGGCTTC,CASSGRDYSGF
many,TRBD2,TRBJ2-5,TRBV6-2/TRBV6-3,TGTGCCAGCAGTTCGACCGGGACTAGGAGGGGAGAGACCCAGTACTTC,CASSSTGTRRGETQYF
many,.,TRBJ1-2,TRBV19,TGTGCCAGTAGGCCCGCGGGCTATGGCTACACCTTC,CASRPAGYGYTF
many,.,TRBJ2-6,TRBV5-6,TGTGCCAGCAGCTTAAGGGGGAGGTCTGGGGCCAACGTCCTGACTTTC,CASSLRGRSGANVLTF
many,TRBD1,TRBJ1-6,TRBV7-2,TGTGCCAGCAGCACGTCCGGGACAGGGTACAATTCACCCCTCCACTTT,CASSTSGTGYNSPLHF
.,TRBD1,TRBJ2-1,TRBV12-3/TRBV12-4,TGTGCCAGCAGCCTGGACAGGGGCACCCCCTCAATCAATGAGCAGTTCTTC,CASSLDRGTPSINEQFF
many,TRBD1,TRBJ1-5,TRBV7-2,TGTGCCAGCAGCGCCTATGGACAGGCACGGAATCAGCCCCAGCATTTT,CASSAYGQARNQPQHF
many,.,TRBJ2-6,TRBV7-2,TGTGCCAGCAGCCCGTCAAACTCTGGGGCCAACGTCCTGACTTTC,CASSPSNSGANVLTF
.,TRBD1,TRBJ2-4,TRBV20-1,TGCAGTGCTAGGATCGGGACAGGGGTAAACATTCAGTACTTC,CSARIGTGVNIQYF
.,TRBD1,TRBJ2-1,TRBV2,TGTGCCAGCAGGGGGACAGGAATCGGCATTAGTGAGCAGTTCTTC,CASRGTGIGISEQFF
many,.,TRBJ2-5,TRBV7-2,TGTGCCAGCAGTCCCCAGCGTGGGGGAGAGACCCAGTACTTC,CASSPQRGGETQYF
.,.,TRBJ2-7,TRBV11-2,TGTGCCAGCAGCCCCACAGGACTCTTCGAGCAGTACTTC,CASSPTGLFEQYF
many,.,TRBJ1-1,TRBV7-2,TGTGCCAGCAGCTCTTCCGCGGCATCTGAAGCTTTCTTT,CASSSSAASEAFF